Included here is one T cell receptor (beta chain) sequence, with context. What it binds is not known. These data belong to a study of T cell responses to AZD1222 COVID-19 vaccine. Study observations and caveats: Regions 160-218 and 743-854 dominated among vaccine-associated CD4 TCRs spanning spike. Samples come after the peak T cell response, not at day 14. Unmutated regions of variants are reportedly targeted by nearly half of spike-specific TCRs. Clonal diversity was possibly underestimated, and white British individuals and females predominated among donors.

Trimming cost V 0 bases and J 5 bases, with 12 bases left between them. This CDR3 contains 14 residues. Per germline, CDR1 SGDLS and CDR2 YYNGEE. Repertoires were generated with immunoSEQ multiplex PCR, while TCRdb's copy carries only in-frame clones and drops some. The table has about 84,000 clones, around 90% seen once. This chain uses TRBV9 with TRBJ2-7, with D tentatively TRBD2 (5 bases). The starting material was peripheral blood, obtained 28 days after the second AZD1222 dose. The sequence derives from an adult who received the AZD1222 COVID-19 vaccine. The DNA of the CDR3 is TGTGCCAGCAGCGTAGGGTGGCTAGCTGACGAGCAGTACTTC. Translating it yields CASSVGWLADEQYF.